This T cell receptor (beta chain) emerged from a study of T cell clonality in common variable immunodeficiency. Many counts were recorded for this clone. The read is 3 residues too short to cover the CDR3 end, so that end is filled in from the germline J gene. Sequenced by immunoSEQ multiplex PCR; TCRdb stores in-frame clones only, minus some. The sample includes fewer than 50,000 clones, none of them occurring once. Deletions cut 5 bases from V and 5 bases from J, with 21 bases between. The CDR3 sequence is 16 residues long. Germline CDR1 reads MNHEY; CDR2 reads SVGEGT. The sequence was obtained from a person between 18 and 75 years old in good health. This chain links TRBV6-2 or TRBV6-3 with TRBJ1-1; D possibly corresponds to TRBD1 (6 bases). Sequencing input: peripheral blood mononuclear cells. CDR3 DNA, as far as it was read: TGTGCCAGCAGTACTTACCGGACAGACTCCCATACTGAA. This encodes CASSTYRTDSHTE. The entire CDR3 sequence reads CASSTYRTDSHTEAFF.